One and the same sample provided the 30 T cell receptor beta chains below, sequenced in a study of T cells in narcolepsy. Profiling relied on immunoSEQ multiplex PCR, and the TCRdb table lists in-frame clones only, not all of them. The sample yields some 20,000 clones, 80% to 85% seen once. The sample taken for sequencing was memory (CD45RA-) CD4+ T cells from blood. The receptors were sampled from a human donor in good health.

The chain combines TRBV7-2 with TRBJ1-1; a weak D match, TRBD1 (6 bases). Trimming cost V 2 bases and J 1 base, with 11 bases left between them. The germline gives CDR1 SGHTA, CDR2 FQGNSA. The CDR3 spans 15 residues. The CDR3 coding sequence is TGTGCCAGCAGCTTATCGGCAGGGGAGAACACTGAAGCTTTCTTT. Its protein product is CASSLSAGENTEAFF.

The rearrangement uses TRBV4-2 and TRBJ2-1; a possible D gene is TRBD1 (5 bases). V was clipped by 2 bases and J by 9 bases, with 23 bases between them. The CDR3 has 17 residues. Germline CDR1 LGHNA, CDR2 YNFKEQ. CDR3: CASSQFDGTGTQGEQFF. As DNA, the CDR3 is TGTGCCAGCAGCCAATTCGATGGTACAGGCACCCAGGGTGAGCAGTTCTTC.

The V gene is TRBV13, the J gene TRBJ1-1; 7 bases are a match to TRBD1. There are 16 residues in the CDR3. Germline CDR1 PRHDT, CDR2 FYEKMQ (reference sequence). The junction had 9 bases not matched to a gene; V was cut back by 5 bases and J by 0 bases. CDR3: CASSRSLGTVNTEAFF. The CDR3 nucleotides are TGTGCCAGCAGCCGGAGCCTAGGGACAGTGAACACTGAAGCTTTCTTT.

The rearrangement links TRBV18 to TRBJ1-5; 8 bases align to TRBD1. Trimming cost V 6 bases and J 9 bases; bases outside gene matches: 13. This CDR3 contains 15 residues. Germline V lookup: CDR1 KGHSH, CDR2 LQKENI. As DNA, the CDR3 is TGTGCCAGCTCGGAAGGGACAGGACTCGAACGGCCCCAGCATTTT. This codes for CASSEGTGLERPQHF.

The chain recombines TRBV9 with TRBJ2-7; D is perhaps TRBD2 (7 bases). The CDR3 is made up of 17 amino acids. V lost 1 base and J lost 2, with 19 bases in between. The germline gives CDR1 SGDLS, CDR2 YYNGEE. CDR3 nucleotide sequence: TGTGCCAGCAGCGTAACATCTGGGGAGGGGGGCCCCTACGAGCAGTACTTC. It is translated as CASSVTSGEGGPYEQYF.

This clone has only one observation. The chain joins TRBV5-1 to TRBJ1-1; D is perhaps TRBD1 (6 bases). CDR1 and CDR2 from the germline V gene are SGHRS and YFSETQ. This CDR3 comprises 15 residues. The germline V and J ends were trimmed by 5 bases and 5 bases, with 19 bases remaining between them. CDR3 bases: TGCGCCAGCAGACCGACGGCAGGGGATGGAACTGAAGCTTTCTTT. It yields the protein CASRPTAGDGTEAFF.

This clone came up once. The V gene is TRBV7-9, the J gene TRBJ2-7, with 7 bases matching TRBD1. Germline V CDR1 and CDR2: SEHNR, FQNEAQ (reference sequence). Losses at the gene ends were 1 base for V and 0 bases for J; bases not matched to a gene: 15. This CDR3 contains 19 residues. This CDR3 reads CASSLDRGQLIKHSYEQYF. CDR3 DNA sequence: TGTGCCAGCAGCTTAGATCGGGGACAGCTAATAAAACACTCCTACGAGCAGTACTTC.

The V and J genes are TRBV5-1 and TRBJ1-2; the D is unclear. The CDR3 has 13 residues. The V gene lost 1 base and the J gene lost 3 bases, with 7 bases spanning the gap. Germline CDR1 reads SGHRS; CDR2 reads YFSETQ. The CDR3 DNA sequence: TGCGCCAGCAGCTTGATCCGAGACTATGGCTACACCTTC. This sequence encodes CASSLIRDYGYTF. The full variable domain, with the rest looked up from reference TRBV5-1 and TRBJ1-2, is KAGVTQTPRYLIKTRGQQVTLSCSPISGHRSVSWYQQTPGQGLQFLFEYFSETQRNKGNFPGRFSGRQFSNSRSEMNVSTLELGDSALYLCASSLIRDYGYTFGSGTRLTVV.

The chain is built from TRBV5-4 and TRBJ2-7, with TRBD2 identical over 7 bases. The CDR3 runs 14 residues. CDR1 SGHNT and CDR2 YYREEE come from the germline V gene (reference sequence). V shed 1 base and J 5 bases; nucleotides not matched to a gene: 6. CDR3 in DNA: TGTGCCAGCAGCTTGCGGCGGGGGAAGAACGAGCAGTACTTC. This codes for CASSLRRGKNEQYF.

The rearrangement uses TRBV7-2 and TRBJ2-1; no clear D. V lost 2 bases, J lost 0 bases, and 8 bases lay in between. Per germline, CDR1 SGHTA and CDR2 FQGNSA. The length of the CDR3 is 15 residues. This CDR3 is CASSLSPSSYNEQFF. In DNA, the CDR3 is TGTGCCAGCAGCTTAAGTCCGAGCTCCTACAATGAGCAGTTCTTC. The whole variable domain, filled in from reference TRBV7-2 and TRBJ2-1, reads GAGVSQSPSNKVTEKGKDVELRCDPISGHTALYWYRQSLGQGLEFLIYFQGNSAPDKSGLPSDRFSAERTGGSVSTLTIQRTQQEDSAVYLCASSLSPSSYNEQFFGPGTRLTVL.

The chain employs TRBV6-1 and TRBJ2-7; D uncertain. The germline V and J ends were trimmed by 5 bases and 4 bases, with 6 bases remaining between them. The CDR3 consists of 11 residues. In germline, CDR1 is MNHNS, CDR2 SASEGT. The CDR3 DNA reads TGTGCCAGCAGTTACAAGTACGAGCAGTACTTC. It specifies CASSYKYEQYF.

This clone was seen just once. The chain joins TRBV7-9 to TRBJ2-2, with 9 nucleotides matching TRBD2. Germline V gene sequence: CDR1 SEHNR, CDR2 FQNEAQ (reference sequence). The CDR3 is 16 residues long. Germline trimming cut 5 bases from V and 4 bases from J; bases unmatched to any gene: 8. In nucleotides, the CDR3 is TGTGCCAGCAGCCCTGGGGCTAGCGGGGTCACCGGGGAGCTGTTTTTT. It yields the protein CASSPGASGVTGELFF. Full variable domain (remainder filled in from reference TRBV7-9 and TRBJ2-2): DTGVSQNPRHKITKRGQNVTFRCDPISEHNRLYWYRQTLGQGPEFLTYFQNEAQLEKSRLLSDRFSAERPKGSFSTLEIQRTEQGDSAMYLCASSPGASGVTGELFFGEGSRLTVL.

The chain combines TRBV12-5 with TRBJ1-3; 7 bases align to TRBD1. The V and J ends lost 9 bases and 1 base, in that order; junction bases with no gene match: 6. The V gene's germline CDR1 is LGHNT and CDR2 FRNRAP. The CDR3 has 14 amino acids. CDR3: CASAQGISGNTIYF. CDR3 DNA sequence: TGTGCTAGCGCACAGGGGATTTCTGGAAACACCATATATTTT.

V gene TRBV2 combines with J gene TRBJ2-2, with unresolved D. Between the trimmed V and J ends, which lost 7 bases and 7 bases, there was a span of 7 bases. Per germline, CDR1 SNHLY and CDR2 FYNNEI. There are 11 residues in the CDR3. The CDR3 bases are TGTGCCAGCATCTTACGCGGGGAGCTGTTTTTT. This encodes CASILRGELFF.

The chain combines TRBV15 with TRBJ1-2; 7 bases fit TRBD1. V shed 3 bases and J 8 bases; nucleotides not matched to a gene: 9. The CDR3 is 14 residues long. The germline gives CDR1 LNHNV, CDR2 YYDKDF (reference sequence). CDR3 nucleotides: TGTGCCACCAGCAGCCGGCGAACAGGGGACGGCTACACCTTC. Protein sequence: CATSSRRTGDGYTF.

The V and J genes are TRBV5-6 and TRBJ1-5, with no clear D. The CDR3 consists of 12 residues. V gave up 3 bases and J gave up 9 bases, with 10 bases separating them. From germline, CDR1 is SGHDT and CDR2 YYEEEE. The CDR3 coding sequence is TGTGCCAGCAGCTCGTCGTCGGTGCCCCAGCATTTT. It is translated as CASSSSSVPQHF.

The chain couples TRBV28 to TRBJ1-3; 12 nucleotides align to TRBD1. The CDR3 has 14 amino acids. Germline trimming cut 8 bases from V and 2 bases from J; bases unmatched to any gene: 1. The germline gives CDR1 MDHEN, CDR2 SYDVKM. In DNA, the CDR3 is TGTGCCAGCGGGGACAGGGGGCCTGGAAACACCATATATTTT. Amino acid sequence: CASGDRGPGNTIYF.

This chain links TRBV15 with TRBJ1-1; D unclear. CDR1 and CDR2 (germline): LNHNV, YYDKDF (reference sequence). The CDR3 contains 13 residues. The V gene lost 0 bases and the J gene lost 5 bases, with 7 bases spanning the gap. For the CDR3, the DNA is TGTGCCACCAGCAGAGATCGTTGGACTGAAGCTTTCTTT. This translates into CATSRDRWTEAFF.

This clone has more than one count but fewer than ten. V usage is TRBV11-3 and J usage is TRBJ2-3; TRBD1 matches at 9 bases. The germline V gene encodes CDR1 SGHNT and CDR2 YENEEA. V shed 3 bases, J shed 4 bases, and the junction held 8 bases outside the gene matches. This CDR3 is 16 amino acids long. CDR3 sequence: CASSLSGTGYPDTQYF. CDR3 nucleotide sequence: TGTGCCAGCAGCTTGTCCGGGACAGGGTATCCAGATACGCAGTATTTT.

J is TRBJ1-3 and V is TRBV7-2; tentatively, D is TRBD1 (5 bases). Germline V gene lookup returns CDR1 SGHTA and CDR2 FQGNSA. This CDR3 has 13 residues. V lost 3 bases and J 2 bases, leaving 5 bases between the germline ends. The CDR3 DNA follows: TGTGCCAGCAGCTTGGGGGCTGGAAACACCATATATTTT. Protein: CASSLGAGNTIYF.

DNA for the CDR3: TGCGCCAGCAGCTTGGGGCAGATGAAAAACTACGAGCAGTACTTC. Amino acid sequence: CASSLGQMKNYEQYF. The chain carries TRBV5-1 and TRBJ2-7; D not resolved. The V gene lost 0 bases and the J gene lost 3 bases, with 13 bases spanning the gap. The CDR3 totals 15 residues. Germline V gene data show CDR1 as SGHRS and CDR2 as YFSETQ.

J is TRBJ2-7 and V is TRBV7-2, with D perhaps TRBD2 (6 bases). Judging by the DNA end, TRBJ2-1 fits better; the J call may be wrong. This CDR3 is built from 16 residues. The germline CDR1 and CDR2 sequences are SGHTA and FQGNSA. The CDR3 region has the DNA TGTGCCAGCAGCTTAGAATCGGGAGTTGTTCGCAATGAGCAGTTCTTC. It is translated as CASSLESGVVRNEQFF.

V gene TRBV20-1 combines with J gene TRBJ1-1, with D perhaps matching TRBD1 (5 bases). Germline assignment: CDR1 DFQATT and CDR2 SNEGSKA (reference sequence). The germline V and J ends were trimmed by 7 bases and 3 bases, with 9 bases remaining between them. The CDR3 runs to 11 residues. Here the CDR3 reads CSVRGDTEAFF. The CDR3, as DNA: TGCAGTGTCCGAGGGGACACTGAAGCTTTCTTT.

The J gene is TRBJ1-3, the V gene TRBV5-1; D perhaps matches TRBD1 (6 bases). Trimming left V 3 bases short and J 3 bases short, with 13 bases between. CDR1 SGHRS and CDR2 YFSETQ come from the germline V gene. The length of the CDR3 is 15 residues. In DNA, the CDR3 is TGCGCCAGCAGCTCGGGGGGCGCGGGTGGAAACACCATATATTTT. Protein sequence: CASSSGGAGGNTIYF.

The chain has TRBV4-2 and TRBJ2-7, with TRBD2 matching over 8 bases. The V segment lost 4 bases and the J segment 6 bases; nucleotides outside the gene matches: 8. The CDR3 length is 14 residues. CDR1 and CDR2 from the germline V gene are LGHNA and YNFKEQ. CDR3 loop: CASSPGLETAEQYF. CDR3 DNA sequence: TGTGCCAGCAGCCCGGGACTAGAAACTGCCGAGCAGTACTTC.

V is TRBV27 and J is TRBJ2-7; 8 bases agree with TRBD1. V was clipped by 3 bases and J by 6 bases; unmatched bases: 7. CDR1 MNHEY and CDR2 SMNVEV come from the germline V gene (reference sequence). This CDR3 is 14 amino acids long. The DNA of the CDR3 is TGTGCCAGCAGTTTTCGGAGACAGGGGCCCGAGCAGTACTTC. Its protein is CASSFRRQGPEQYF.

The chain has TRBV21-1 and TRBJ2-7; the DNA was not used to check the table's D call, TRBD2. TRBV21-1 is deemed a pseudogene. This CDR3 spans 16 amino acids. CDR3 sequence reads: CASSLHGGVAAYEQYF. As DNA, the CDR3 is TGTGCCAGCAGCCTACACGGCGGGGTAGCGGCATACGAGCAGTACTTC.

The chain employs TRBV6-7 and TRBJ2-7, with D uncertain. TRBV6-7 is an ORF; its function is uncertain. The CDR3 covers 15 residues. Deletions cut 8 bases from V and 7 bases from J, with 24 bases between. The CDR3 region has the DNA TGTGCCAGCCCCCCGTTGGGGATCTGGAATTTTGAGCAGTACTTC. Its translation: CASPPLGIWNFEQYF.

The CDR3 reads CSARKGHEQYF. The DNA of the CDR3 is TGCAGCGCCCGGAAGGGGCACGAGCAGTACTTC. The rearrangement joins TRBV29-1 to TRBJ2-7, with a possible D match to TRBD1 (5 bases). Trimming shortened V by 7 bases and J by 5 bases, and 12 bases separated the two germline ends. Germline V lookup: CDR1 SQVTM, CDR2 ANQGSEA. The CDR3 has 11 amino acids.

The chain carries TRBV27 and TRBJ1-6, with a weak D call TRBD1 (6 bases). From germline, CDR1 is MNHEY and CDR2 SMNVEV (reference sequence). The V and J ends lost 2 bases and 8 bases respectively, with 13 bases between them. The CDR3 consists of 15 residues. The CDR3 sequence: CASSLQGWYDSPLHF. The DNA of the CDR3 is TGTGCCAGCAGTTTACAGGGGTGGTATGATTCACCCCTCCACTTT.